This is a list of T cell receptor beta chains from one sample in a study of OX40 agonist ivuxolimab in advanced cancers. Repertoires were generated with immunoSEQ multiplex PCR, while TCRdb's copy carries only in-frame clones and drops some. The sample carries 50,000 to 80,000 clones, around 83% recorded once. This specimen was CD4+ or CD8+ T cells sorted from blood, taken in a trial of the OX40 agonist ivuxolimab. Source of these receptors: an adult with an advanced solid tumor such as melanoma, head and neck, liver or kidney cancer. The CDR3 runs from the conserved cysteine through the conserved F or W. Each record gives: V gene, J gene, CDR3 protein.

v_gene: TRBV9
j_gene: TRBJ2-7
CDR3aa: CASSASVAGGGSYEQYF

v_gene: TRBV7-2
j_gene: TRBJ2-7
CDR3aa: CASSLAGGAGSHEQYF

v_gene: TRBV5-1
j_gene: TRBJ1-6
CDR3aa: CASSSDGPSRASPLHF

v_gene: TRBV4-1
j_gene: TRBJ2-2
CDR3aa: CASSQDKGGTGELFF

v_gene: TRBV2
j_gene: TRBJ2-7
CDR3aa: CASSGTGAGEQYF

v_gene: TRBV7-3
j_gene: TRBJ2-7
CDR3aa: CASSLARVTKDEQYF

v_gene: TRBV20-1
j_gene: TRBJ1-1
CDR3aa: CSASSAPEAFF

v_gene: TRBV7-2
j_gene: TRBJ2-1
CDR3aa: CASSLGRGLAGSPYNEQFF

v_gene: TRBV6-6
j_gene: TRBJ2-2
CDR3aa: CASSSYRGSTGELFF

v_gene: TRBV2
j_gene: TRBJ2-4
CDR3aa: CASTGVEENIQYF

v_gene: TRBV19
j_gene: TRBJ2-7
CDR3aa: CASPKGVALYEQYF